This T cell receptor (beta chain) was recorded in a study of blood T cell repertoires in COVID-19. Sequenced by immunoSEQ multiplex PCR; TCRdb stores in-frame clones only, minus some. The sample contains 120,000 to 150,000 clones, approximately 88% of which appear only once. CDR3 length equals 16 residues. V was cut by 6 bases and J by 0 bases, with 15 bases left in between. Germline-derived CDR1 and CDR2 are MNHNY and SVGAGI (reference sequence). The chain joins TRBV6-6 to TRBJ1-5; the D gene is possibly TRBD1 (5 bases). The clonotype originates from a human donor in a cohort sampled during active COVID-19. The specimen was peripheral blood. CDR3 sequence (DNA): TGTGCCAGCAGCCATCTGGGGGAGGGTAGCAATCAGCCCCAGCATTTT. It is translated as CASSHLGEGSNQPQHF.